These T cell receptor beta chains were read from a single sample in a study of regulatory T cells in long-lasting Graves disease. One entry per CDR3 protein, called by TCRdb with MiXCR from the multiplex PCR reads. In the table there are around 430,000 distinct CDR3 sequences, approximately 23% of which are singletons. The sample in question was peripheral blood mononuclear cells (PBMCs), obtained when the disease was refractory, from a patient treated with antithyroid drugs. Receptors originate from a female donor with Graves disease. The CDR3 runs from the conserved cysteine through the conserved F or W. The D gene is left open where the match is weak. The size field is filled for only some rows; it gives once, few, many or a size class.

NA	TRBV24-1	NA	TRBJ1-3	TGTGCCACCAGTGATATTAGCGGAAACACCATATATTTT	CATSDISGNTIYF
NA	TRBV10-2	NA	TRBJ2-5	TGCGCCAGCAGTGAGAGTCAGGGGAGCAAGACCCAGTACTTC	CASSESQGSKTQYF
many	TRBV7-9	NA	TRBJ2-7	TGTGCCAGCAGCTTAGGAAGCGTCTCCTACGAGCAGTACTTC	CASSLGSVSYEQYF
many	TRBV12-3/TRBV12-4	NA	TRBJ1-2	TGTGCCAGCAGTTTATGGGGTCCACCGAGTTATGGCTACACCTTC	CASSLWGPPSYGYTF
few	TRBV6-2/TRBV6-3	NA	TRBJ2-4	TGTGCCAGCATGGCCGAGACACTAAAAAACATTCAGTACTTC	CASMAETLKNIQYF
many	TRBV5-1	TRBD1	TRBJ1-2	TGCGCCAGCAGCTTCCTACCGGGACAGGGGGTCGGCTACACCTTC	CASSFLPGQGVGYTF
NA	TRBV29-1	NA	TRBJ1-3	TGCAGCGTTATCAGGGACGCCCGCTCTGGAAACACCATATATTTT	CSVIRDARSGNTIYF
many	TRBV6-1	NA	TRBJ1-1	TGTGCCAGCAGGGCGGGGGGGGCGGCTGAAGCTTTCTTT	CASRAGGAAEAFF
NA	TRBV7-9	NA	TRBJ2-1	TGTGCCAGCAGCTCGGGACGTATCAATGAGCAGTTCTTC	CASSSGRINEQFF
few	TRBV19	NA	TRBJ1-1	TGTGCCAGTAGTATAGGGAGGCTGAACACTGAAGCTTTCTTT	CASSIGRLNTEAFF
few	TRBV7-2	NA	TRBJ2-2	TGTGCCAGCAGCTTTGACTTTACAGGGTGGGGCGGGGAGCTGTTTTTT	CASSFDFTGWGGELFF
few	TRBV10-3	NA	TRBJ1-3	TGTGCCATCAGTGAACAGCGTTCTGGAAACACCATATATTTT	CAISEQRSGNTIYF
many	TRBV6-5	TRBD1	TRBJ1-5	TGTGCCAGCAGTTATACATTGCCCGGGACAGGCAATCAGCCCCAGCATTTT	CASSYTLPGTGNQPQHF
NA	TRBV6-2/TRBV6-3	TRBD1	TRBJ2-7	TGTGCCATCCGTGGGACAGCCTCCTACGAGCAGTACTTC	CAIRGTASYEQYF